Sequencing of this TCR beta chain was carried out in a study of shared clonotypes between healthy human individuals. Profiled with immunoSEQ multiplex PCR; TCRdb holds only in-frame clones, not every one. The table records hundreds of thousands of clones, 95% to 97% of them present only once. There are 15 residues in the CDR3. V gave up 2 bases and J gave up 4 bases, with 13 bases separating them. Looked up from germline, CDR1 is SGHDT and CDR2 is YYEEEE. Material: naive CD4+ T cells sorted from blood. Subset noted: CD45RA+ positively selected. The sequence was obtained from a woman aged 25 to 39 in good health. The V and J genes are TRBV5-6 and TRBJ1-5; D unresolved. CDR3 DNA: TGTGCCAGCAGCTTAGGGCCAGGCAGAAATCAGCCCCAGCATTTT. This encodes CASSLGPGRNQPQHF.